These 23 T cell receptor beta chains were all obtained from the same sample, sequenced in a study of cytomegalovirus exposure and HLA in healthy donors. Sequencing used immunoSEQ multiplex PCR; TCRdb keeps in-frame clones, though not all of them. The sample lists approximately 230,000 clones; roughly 87% were seen once. Specimen: PBMCs. The receptors stem from a man aged 18 to 35 in good health and CMV-seropositive.

The gene calls are TRBV4-3 and TRBJ2-3; D possibly corresponds to TRBD2 (6 bases). CDR1 and CDR2 from the germline V gene are LGHNA and YSLEER. The CDR3 covers 16 residues. V was trimmed by 0 bases and J by 4 bases, leaving 14 bases between them. CDR3 loop: CASSQEATGVADTQYF. CDR3 nucleotide sequence: TGCGCCAGCAGCCAAGAGGCGACGGGAGTGGCAGATACGCAGTATTTT.

The chain recombines TRBV13 with TRBJ2-1; D is undetermined. The germline V and J ends were trimmed by 5 bases and 10 bases, with 15 bases remaining between them. CDR3 length equals 13 residues. CDR1 is PRHDT and CDR2 is FYEKMQ in the germline V gene (reference sequence). The CDR3, as DNA: TGTGCCAGCAGCCTATTAATGAACGGGGAGCAGTTCTTC. Translated: CASSLLMNGEQFF.

The rearrangement links TRBV30 to TRBJ2-1, with TRBD1 as a possible D gene (5 bases). CDR3 length: 13 amino acids. The V gene lost 0 bases and the J gene lost 10 bases, with 13 bases spanning the gap. Germline V CDR1 and CDR2: GTSNPN, SVGIG (reference sequence). The CDR3 DNA reads as TGTGCCTGGAGTGTACGTCAGGGTGGCGAGCAGTTCTTC. It codes for CAWSVRQGGEQFF.

This rearrangement joins TRBV5-1 to TRBJ2-7, with 13 bases that match TRBD2. The junction had 3 bases not matched to a gene; V was cut back by 0 bases and J by 3 bases. This CDR3 spans 16 amino acids. The V gene's germline CDR1 is SGHRS and CDR2 YFSETQ. CDR3 sequence (DNA): TGCGCCAGCAGCTTGGGGGGACTAGCGGGGAACTACGAGCAGTACTTC. Translated, it gives CASSLGGLAGNYEQYF.

The chain links TRBV19 to TRBJ1-3; no definite D call. CDR1 is LNHDA and CDR2 is SQIVND in the germline V gene (reference sequence). V lost 5 bases, J lost 4 bases, and 15 bases lay in between. CDR3 size: 15 residues. CDR3 sequence: CASSYRPTAGNTIYF. The CDR3 nucleotides are TGTGCCAGTAGTTACCGACCCACCGCCGGAAACACCATATATTTT. Full variable domain (remainder filled in from reference TRBV19 and TRBJ1-3): DGGITQSPKYLFRKEGQNVTLSCEQNLNHDAMYWYRQDPGQGLRLIYYSQIVNDFQKGDIAEGYSVSREKKESFPLTVTSAQKNPTAFYLCASSYRPTAGNTIYFGEGSWLTVV.

The genes are TRBV2 and TRBJ2-2, with a weak D call TRBD1 (6 bases). The germline CDR1 and CDR2 sequences are SNHLY and FYNNEI. V gave up 8 bases and J gave up 0 bases, with 13 bases separating them. CDR3 length equals 15 residues. The CDR3 region is CASSSQGTNTGELFF. CDR3 sequence (DNA): TGTGCCAGCTCGTCTCAGGGGACGAACACCGGGGAGCTGTTTTTT.

The table lists this clone with a few counts. The chain has TRBV4-2 and TRBJ2-7; TRBD1 matches at 9 bases. In germline, CDR1 is LGHNA, CDR2 YNFKEQ. The trim removed 3 bases at V and 2 bases at J, leaving 2 bases unmatched. This CDR3 has 14 residues. DNA of the CDR3: TGTGCCAGCAGCCAGGACAGGGGCCCCTACGAGCAGTACTTC. It encodes CASSQDRGPYEQYF.

The chain couples TRBV4-2 to TRBJ1-2; D is possibly TRBD1 (5 bases). The CDR3 covers 13 residues. With 1 base removed from V and 10 bases from J, the gap between germline ends came to 13 bases. CDR1 is LGHNA and CDR2 is YNFKEQ in the germline V gene. CDR3 sequence: CASSQVGRDLYTF. The CDR3 DNA is TGTGCCAGCAGCCAAGTCGGTAGGGACCTCTACACCTTC.

The chain combines TRBV14 with TRBJ1-2; D is undetermined. Germline-derived CDR1 and CDR2 are SGHDN and FVKESK. CDR3 size: 13 residues. Trimming pared 4 bases from V and 7 bases from J, leaving 13 bases between. In DNA form, the CDR3 reads TGTGCCAGCAGCCGCTATCCGGGTGGTGGCTACACCTTC. Amino acids: CASSRYPGGGYTF. The full variable domain, completed using reference TRBV14 and TRBJ1-2, is EAGVTQFPSHSVIEKGQTVTLRCDPISGHDNLYWYRRVMGKEIKFLLHFVKESKQDESGMPNNRFLAERTGGTYSTLKVQPAELEDSGVYFCASSRYPGGGYTFGSGTRLTVV.

This clone was picked up a small number of times. This chain joins TRBV28 and TRBJ1-1, with D perhaps TRBD1 (5 bases). CDR1 MDHEN and CDR2 SYDVKM come from the germline V gene. This CDR3 has 13 amino acids. Trimming left V 0 bases short and J 7 bases short, with 9 bases between. CDR3 nucleotides: TGTGCCAGCAGTTTATGGCGGGGGAATGAAGCTTTCTTT. Translated, it gives CASSLWRGNEAFF.

This clone came up once. J is TRBJ2-2 and V is TRBV11-3, with TRBD2 matching over 16 bases. Per the germline V gene, CDR1 is SGHNT and CDR2 is YENEEA. The CDR3 extends over 19 amino acids. J lost 3 bases, V lost 5 bases, and 9 bases had no gene match. CDR3 protein: CASSLLPGLAGGHTGELFF. The CDR3 bases are TGTGCCAGCAGCCTCCTGCCGGGACTAGCGGGAGGGCACACCGGGGAGCTGTTTTTT.

V usage is TRBV27 and J usage is TRBJ2-3; 11 nucleotides align to TRBD1. Unmatched junction bases numbered 4, after V lost 4 bases and J lost 7 bases. Germline V gives CDR1 MNHEY, CDR2 SMNVEV (reference sequence). The length of the CDR3 is 14 residues. The CDR3 reads CASSSGTGGYTQYF. Here the CDR3 DNA reads TGTGCCAGCAGTTCGGGGACAGGGGGTTATACGCAGTATTTT.

The V gene is TRBV29-1, the J gene TRBJ2-5, with 12 nucleotides matching TRBD2. This CDR3 spans 13 amino acids. The germline CDR1 and CDR2 sequences are SQVTM and ANQGSEA. After removal of 7 bases from V and 3 bases from J, the junction contained 3 bases not matched to a gene. The CDR3 sequence: CSARTSGKETQYF. CDR3 DNA sequence: TGCAGCGCTAGGACTAGCGGGAAAGAGACCCAGTACTTC.

This clone has only one observation. The rearrangement links TRBV7-7 to TRBJ2-3; the D is unclear. Looked up from germline, CDR1 is SSHAT and CDR2 is FNYEAQ (reference sequence). The CDR3 is 13 amino acids. V was shortened by 4 bases and J by 4 bases, with 9 bases between the two germline ends. CDR3 sequence: CASSSLFADTQYF. Written as DNA, the CDR3 is TGTGCCAGCAGCTCTTTGTTCGCAGATACGCAGTATTTT.

This chain connects TRBV7-7 to TRBJ2-2; D call uncertain. CDR1 is SSHAT, CDR2 FNYEAQ, per germline (reference sequence). This CDR3 contains 12 residues. The V gene lost 5 bases and the J gene lost 6 bases, with 7 bases spanning the gap. CDR3 region: CASSRLPGELFF. The CDR3 DNA sequence: TGTGCCAGCAGCCGGCTCCCCGGGGAGCTGTTTTTT.

V gene TRBV25-1 combines with J gene TRBJ1-4, with D possibly TRBD1 on 5 matching bases. CDR3 length: 14 residues. V lost 1 base and J lost 5, with 8 bases in between. Germline CDR1 is MGHDK and CDR2 is SYGVNS. The CDR3 DNA follows: TGTGCCAGCAGTGAATCAGGGCGAAATGAAAAACTGTTTTTT. The encoded protein is CASSESGRNEKLFF.

The CDR3 protein is CASSLLWNTEAFF. The CDR3 region has the DNA TGTGCCAGCAGCCTATTGTGGAACACTGAAGCTTTCTTT. The chain recombines TRBV27 with TRBJ1-1, with D unresolved. Trimming stripped 6 bases from V and 1 base from J, with 9 bases between. CDR1 and CDR2 from the germline V gene are MNHEY and SMNVEV (reference sequence). The length of the CDR3 is 13 residues.

CDR3 residues: CASSFGTGSYGYTF. The CDR3 region has the DNA TGTGCCAGCAGTTTTGGTACGGGGAGTTATGGCTACACCTTC. The J gene is TRBJ1-2, the V gene TRBV5-6; D uncertain. The V gene lost 5 bases and the J gene lost 5 bases, with 16 bases spanning the gap. The CDR3 totals 14 residues. Germline CDR1 and CDR2: SGHDT and YYEEEE.

A note on this clone: Other DNA sequences in the same sample also yield this CDR3. This chain connects TRBV28 to TRBJ2-7; 9 positions match TRBD2. This CDR3 contains 14 residues. Germline loops: CDR1 MDHEN, CDR2 SYDVKM. V was pared by 2 bases and J by 1 base, with 0 bases of the junction left unmatched. The CDR3 DNA reads as TGTGCCAGCAGTTTAACTAGCGGGTCCTACGAGCAGTACTTC. Translated: CASSLTSGSYEQYF.

The rearrangement links TRBV5-4 to TRBJ2-3; D is possibly TRBD2 (6 bases). V was trimmed by 4 bases and J by 6 bases, leaving 15 bases between them. CDR3 length: 14 amino acids. Germline values: CDR1 SGHNT, CDR2 YYREEE (reference sequence). In DNA, the CDR3 is TGTGCCAGCAGCGTACTTACTAGCAGCGATACGCAGTATTTT. The encoded protein is CASSVLTSSDTQYF.

The chain links TRBV5-1 to TRBJ1-2, with TRBD1 identical over 9 bases. The CDR3 has 14 amino acids. Per the germline V gene, CDR1 is SGHRS and CDR2 is YFSETQ. V shed 4 bases, J shed 5 bases, and the junction held 6 bases outside the gene matches. This CDR3 is CASSQSGQGYGYTF. In nucleotides, the CDR3 is TGCGCCAGCAGCCAATCGGGACAGGGTTATGGCTACACCTTC.

The V call is TRBV10-2, the J call TRBJ2-5, with a weak D call TRBD1 (5 bases). The CDR3 spans 13 residues. Trimming took 5 bases from V and 1 from J, leaving 8 bases between them. In germline, CDR1 is WSHSY, CDR2 SAAADI. CDR3 protein: CASSRQFQETQYF. The DNA for the CDR3 is TGCGCCAGCAGTAGACAGTTCCAAGAGACCCAGTACTTC.

CDR3: CASSQDRSGVRPQHF. DNA for the CDR3: TGCGCCAGCAGCCAAGATCGGAGCGGAGTGAGGCCCCAGCATTTT. The chain carries TRBV4-1 and TRBJ1-5; D is uncertain. Germline V gene lookup returns CDR1 MGHRA and CDR2 YSYEKL. This CDR3 has 15 amino acids. The V gene lost 0 bases and the J gene lost 9 bases, with 15 bases spanning the gap.